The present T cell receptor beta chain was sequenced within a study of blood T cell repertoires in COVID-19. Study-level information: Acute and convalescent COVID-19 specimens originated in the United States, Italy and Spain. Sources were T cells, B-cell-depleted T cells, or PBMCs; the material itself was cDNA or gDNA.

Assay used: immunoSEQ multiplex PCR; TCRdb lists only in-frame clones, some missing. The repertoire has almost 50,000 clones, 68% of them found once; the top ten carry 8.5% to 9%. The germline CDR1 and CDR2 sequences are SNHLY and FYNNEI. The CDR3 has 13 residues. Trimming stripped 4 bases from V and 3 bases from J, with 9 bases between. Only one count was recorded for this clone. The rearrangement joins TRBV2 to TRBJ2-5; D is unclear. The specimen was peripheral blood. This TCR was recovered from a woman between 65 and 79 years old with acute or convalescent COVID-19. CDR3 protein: CASSGAAKETQYF. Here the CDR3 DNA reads TGTGCCAGCAGTGGGGCAGCAAAAGAGACCCAGTACTTC.